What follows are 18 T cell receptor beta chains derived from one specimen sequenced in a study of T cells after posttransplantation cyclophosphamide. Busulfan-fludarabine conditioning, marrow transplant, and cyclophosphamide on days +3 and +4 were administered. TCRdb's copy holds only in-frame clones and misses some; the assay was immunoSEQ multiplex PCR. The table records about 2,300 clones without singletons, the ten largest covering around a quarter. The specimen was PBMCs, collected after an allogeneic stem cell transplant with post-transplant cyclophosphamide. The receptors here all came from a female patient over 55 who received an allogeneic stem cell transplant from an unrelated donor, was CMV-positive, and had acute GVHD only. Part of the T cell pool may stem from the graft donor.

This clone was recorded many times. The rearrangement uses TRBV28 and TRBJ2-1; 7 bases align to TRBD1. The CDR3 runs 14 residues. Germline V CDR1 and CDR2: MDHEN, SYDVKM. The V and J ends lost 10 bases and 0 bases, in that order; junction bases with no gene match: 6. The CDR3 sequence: CATGQVSSYNEQFF. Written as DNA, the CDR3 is TGTGCCACCGGACAGGTGAGCTCCTACAATGAGCAGTTCTTC.

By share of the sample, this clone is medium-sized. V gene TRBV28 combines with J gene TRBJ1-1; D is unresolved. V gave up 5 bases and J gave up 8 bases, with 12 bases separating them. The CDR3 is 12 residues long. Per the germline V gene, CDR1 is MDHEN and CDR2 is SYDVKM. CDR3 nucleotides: TGTGCCAGCAGTCCCCCGGCCAGGGAAGCTTTCTTT. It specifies CASSPPAREAFF.

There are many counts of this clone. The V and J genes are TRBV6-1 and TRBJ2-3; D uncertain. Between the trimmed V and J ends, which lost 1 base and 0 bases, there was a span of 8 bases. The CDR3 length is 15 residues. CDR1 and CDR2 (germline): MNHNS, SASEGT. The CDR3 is CASSEDPISTDTQYF. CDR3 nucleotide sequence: TGTGCCAGCAGTGAAGACCCTATTAGCACAGATACGCAGTATTTT.

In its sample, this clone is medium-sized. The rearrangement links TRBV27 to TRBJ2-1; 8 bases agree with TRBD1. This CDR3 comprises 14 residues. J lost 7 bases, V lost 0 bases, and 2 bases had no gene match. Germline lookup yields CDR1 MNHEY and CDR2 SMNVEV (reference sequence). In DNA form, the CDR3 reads TGTGCCAGCAGTTTATCCCAGGGGGCGAATGAGCAGTTCTTC. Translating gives CASSLSQGANEQFF.

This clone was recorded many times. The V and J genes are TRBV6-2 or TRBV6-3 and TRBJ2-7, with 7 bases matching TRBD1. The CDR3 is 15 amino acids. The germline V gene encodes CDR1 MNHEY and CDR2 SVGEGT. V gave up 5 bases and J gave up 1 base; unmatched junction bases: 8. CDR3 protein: CASSPLRTGSYEQYF. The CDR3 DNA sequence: TGTGCCAGCAGTCCCCTCCGGACAGGATCCTACGAGCAGTACTTC.

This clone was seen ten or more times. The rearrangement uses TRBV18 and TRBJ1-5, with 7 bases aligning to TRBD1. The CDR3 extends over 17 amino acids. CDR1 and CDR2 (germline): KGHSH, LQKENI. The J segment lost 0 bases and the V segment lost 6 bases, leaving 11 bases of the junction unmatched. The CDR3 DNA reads TGTGCCAGCTCCCTGGGACAGCCTAAGTATAGCAATCAGCCCCAGCATTTT. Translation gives CASSLGQPKYSNQPQHF.

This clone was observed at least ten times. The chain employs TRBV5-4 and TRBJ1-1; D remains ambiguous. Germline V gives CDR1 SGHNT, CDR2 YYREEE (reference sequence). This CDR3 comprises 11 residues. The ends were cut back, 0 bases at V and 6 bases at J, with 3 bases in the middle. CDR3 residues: CASSLASEAFF. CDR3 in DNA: TGTGCCAGCAGCTTGGCTTCTGAAGCTTTCTTT. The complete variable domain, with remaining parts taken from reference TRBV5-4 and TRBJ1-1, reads ETGVTQSPTHLIKTRGQQVTLRCSSQSGHNTVSWYQQALGQGPQFIFQYYREEENGRGNFPPRFSGLQFPNYSSELNVNALELDDSALYLCASSLASEAFFGQGTRLTVV.

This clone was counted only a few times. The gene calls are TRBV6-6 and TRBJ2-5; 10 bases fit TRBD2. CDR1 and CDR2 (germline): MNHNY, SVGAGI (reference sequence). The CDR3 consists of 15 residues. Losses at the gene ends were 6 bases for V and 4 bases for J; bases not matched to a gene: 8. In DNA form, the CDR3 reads TGTGCCAGCAGAGAGACTAGCGGGCTGGGAGAGACCCAGTACTTC. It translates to CASRETSGLGETQYF.

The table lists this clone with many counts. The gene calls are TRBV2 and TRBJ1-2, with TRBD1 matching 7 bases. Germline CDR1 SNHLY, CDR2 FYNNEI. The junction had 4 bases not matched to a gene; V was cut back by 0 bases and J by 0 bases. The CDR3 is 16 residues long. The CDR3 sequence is CASSEARTGANYGYTF. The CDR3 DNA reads TGTGCCAGCAGTGAAGCGAGGACAGGAGCTAACTATGGCTACACCTTC.

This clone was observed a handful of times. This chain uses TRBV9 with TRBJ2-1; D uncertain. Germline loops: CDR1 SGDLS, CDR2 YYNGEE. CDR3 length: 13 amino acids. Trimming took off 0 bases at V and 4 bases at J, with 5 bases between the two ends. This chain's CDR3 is CASSVDSYNEQFF. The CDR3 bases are TGTGCCAGCAGCGTAGACTCGTACAATGAGCAGTTCTTC.

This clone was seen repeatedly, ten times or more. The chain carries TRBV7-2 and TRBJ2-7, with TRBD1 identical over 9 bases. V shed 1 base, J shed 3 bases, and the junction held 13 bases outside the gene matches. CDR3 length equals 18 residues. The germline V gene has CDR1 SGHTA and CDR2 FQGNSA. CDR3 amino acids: CASSLESGLTGGFYEQYF. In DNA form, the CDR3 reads TGTGCCAGCAGCTTAGAATCAGGACTGACAGGGGGATTCTACGAGCAGTACTTC.

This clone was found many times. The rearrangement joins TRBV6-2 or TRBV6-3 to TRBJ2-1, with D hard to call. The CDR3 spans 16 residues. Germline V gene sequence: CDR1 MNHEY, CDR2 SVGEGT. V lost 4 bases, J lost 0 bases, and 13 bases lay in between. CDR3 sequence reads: CASSSSSGRSYNEQFF. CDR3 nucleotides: TGTGCCAGCAGTTCCTCCAGTGGTCGCTCCTACAATGAGCAGTTCTTC.

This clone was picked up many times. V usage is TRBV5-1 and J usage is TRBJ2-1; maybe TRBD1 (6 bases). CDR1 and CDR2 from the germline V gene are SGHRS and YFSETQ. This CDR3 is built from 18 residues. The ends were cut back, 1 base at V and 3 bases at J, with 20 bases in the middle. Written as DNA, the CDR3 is TGCGCCAGCAGCTTGAACCCGGGACACCAACCGCTCTACAATGAGCAGTTCTTC. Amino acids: CASSLNPGHQPLYNEQFF. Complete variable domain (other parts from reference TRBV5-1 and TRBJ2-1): KAGVTQTPRYLIKTRGQQVTLSCSPISGHRSVSWYQQTPGQGLQFLFEYFSETQRNKGNFPGRFSGRQFSNSRSEMNVSTLELGDSALYLCASSLNPGHQPLYNEQFFGPGTRLTVL.

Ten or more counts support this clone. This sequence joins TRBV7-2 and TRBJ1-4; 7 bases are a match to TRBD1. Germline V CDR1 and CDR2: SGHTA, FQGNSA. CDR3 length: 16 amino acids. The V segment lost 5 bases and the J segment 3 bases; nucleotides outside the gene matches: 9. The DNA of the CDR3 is TGTGCCAGCAGCCAAACAGGGGTCGGGCCTAATGAAAAACTGTTTTTT. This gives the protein CASSQTGVGPNEKLFF.

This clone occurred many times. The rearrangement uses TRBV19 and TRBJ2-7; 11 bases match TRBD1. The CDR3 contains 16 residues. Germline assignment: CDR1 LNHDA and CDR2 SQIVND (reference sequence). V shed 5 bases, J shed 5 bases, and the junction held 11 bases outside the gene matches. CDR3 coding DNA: TGTGCCAGTAGTCCCCGGACAGGGGGCGCGGGTAACGAGCAGTACTTC. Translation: CASSPRTGGAGNEQYF.

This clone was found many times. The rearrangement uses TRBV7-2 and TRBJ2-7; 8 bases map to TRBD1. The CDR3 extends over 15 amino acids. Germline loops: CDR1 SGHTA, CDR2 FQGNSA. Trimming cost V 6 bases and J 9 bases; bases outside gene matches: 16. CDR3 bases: TGTGCCAGCAGGCTCTCAGGGACAGGCCCTCTCGGGCAGTACTTC. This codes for CASRLSGTGPLGQYF.

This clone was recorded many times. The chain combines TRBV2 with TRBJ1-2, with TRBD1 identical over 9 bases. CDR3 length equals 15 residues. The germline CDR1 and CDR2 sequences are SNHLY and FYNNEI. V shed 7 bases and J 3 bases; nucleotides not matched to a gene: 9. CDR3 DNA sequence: TGTGCCAGCACCCCGGGACAGGGAATTTACTATGGCTACACCTTC. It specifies CASTPGQGIYYGYTF. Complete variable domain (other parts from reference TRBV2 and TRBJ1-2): EPEVTQTPSHQVTQMGQEVILRCVPISNHLYFYWYRQILGQKVEFLVSFYNNEISEKSEIFDDQFSVERPDGSNFTLKIRSTKLEDSAMYFCASTPGQGIYYGYTFGSGTRLTVV.

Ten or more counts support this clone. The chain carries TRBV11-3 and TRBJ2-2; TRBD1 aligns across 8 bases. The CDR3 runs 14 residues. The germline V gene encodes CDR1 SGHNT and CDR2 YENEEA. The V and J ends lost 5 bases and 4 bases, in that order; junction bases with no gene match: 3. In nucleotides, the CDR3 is TGTGCCAGCAGCCCGGACAGGGCCACCGGGGAGCTGTTTTTT. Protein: CASSPDRATGELFF.